The 18 T cell receptor beta chains below all came from one sample that was sequenced in a study of blood T cell repertoires in COVID-19. This table comes from immunoSEQ multiplex PCR, and its TCRdb copy is limited to in-frame clones, with some not included. The data hold around 280,000 clones, with 89% observed a single time. The sequencing sample was made of PBMCs or T cells enriched from blood (not recorded which). The source of these receptors is a woman in her forties who had recovered from COVID-19.

The rearrangement joins TRBV6-5 to TRBJ2-7, with 11 bases matching TRBD1. Losses at the gene ends were 6 bases for V and 6 bases for J; bases not matched to a gene: 7. This CDR3 is built from 14 residues. Looked up from germline, CDR1 is MNHEY and CDR2 is SVGAGI. The CDR3 region is CASRRGQGEVEQYF. CDR3 bases: TGTGCCAGCAGGAGGGGACAGGGGGAGGTCGAGCAGTACTTC.

V gene TRBV3-1 (or the pseudogene TRBV3-2) combines with J gene TRBJ1-4; D is uncertain. Trimming cost V 8 bases and J 8 bases, with 18 bases left between them. CDR3 size: 14 residues. The germline gives CDR1 LGHDT, CDR2 YNNKEL (reference sequence). The CDR3 reads CASGTGVPREKLFF. For the CDR3, the DNA is TGTGCCAGCGGAACGGGAGTGCCCCGGGAAAAACTGTTTTTT.

The chain couples TRBV5-1 to TRBJ2-7, with TRBD1 identical over 12 bases. CDR3 length: 15 residues. Germline CDR1 reads SGHRS; CDR2 reads YFSETQ. Trimming removed 4 bases from V and 7 bases from J; junction bases left unmatched: 9. CDR3 loop: CASSPGTGGLSEQYF. CDR3 DNA sequence: TGCGCCAGCAGCCCCGGGACAGGGGGCCTTTCTGAGCAGTACTTC.

V is TRBV7-8 and J is TRBJ2-1; tentatively, D is TRBD2 (6 bases). Trimming took 5 bases from V and 0 from J, leaving 17 bases between them. Germline values: CDR1 SGHVS, CDR2 FQNEAQ. The CDR3 runs 17 residues. This CDR3 is CASSVPPRESSYNEQFF. Here the CDR3 DNA reads TGTGCCAGCAGCGTACCCCCTCGGGAGAGCTCCTACAATGAGCAGTTCTTC. The full variable domain, completed using reference TRBV7-8 and TRBJ2-1, is GAGVSQSPRYKVAKRGQDVALRCDPISGHVSLFWYQQALGQGPEFLTYFQNEAQLDKSGLPSDRFFAERPEGSVSTLKIQRTQQEDSAVYLCASSVPPRESSYNEQFFGPGTRLTVL.

This CDR3 is CASSVDPPGGVDAEAFF. The CDR3 DNA is TGTGCCAGCAGCGTAGATCCCCCAGGGGGCGTGGACGCTGAAGCTTTCTTT. The genes are TRBV9 and TRBJ1-1; TRBD1 agrees at 8 bases. CDR3 length: 17 residues. V lost 0 bases to trimming and J lost 6 bases; unmatched junction nucleotides: 13. Germline-derived CDR1 and CDR2 are SGDLS and YYNGEE.

The chain joins TRBV7-2 to TRBJ1-2, with a tentative D call TRBD1 (6 bases). Trimming stripped 0 bases from V and 5 bases from J, with 7 bases between. Looked up from germline, CDR1 is SGHTA and CDR2 is FQGNSA. There are 13 residues in the CDR3. In DNA, the CDR3 is TGTGCCAGCAGCTTAGCCACAGGGTATGGCTACACCTTC. Translating it yields CASSLATGYGYTF.

This clone appeared a single time. The V call is TRBV2, the J call TRBJ1-4; D not resolved. V was shortened by 7 bases and J by 4 bases, with 13 bases between the two germline ends. This CDR3 region has 14 residues. Germline V gives CDR1 SNHLY, CDR2 FYNNEI. Here the CDR3 DNA reads TGTGCCAGCAATTGGCTCCCCGTTAATGAAAAACTGTTTTTT. This gives the protein CASNWLPVNEKLFF.

This clone has a single count. The rearrangement uses TRBV5-1 and TRBJ2-2, with 12 bases matching TRBD2. The length of the CDR3 is 17 residues. J was trimmed by 6 bases and V by 0 bases; bases with no gene match: 6. Germline lookup yields CDR1 SGHRS and CDR2 YFSETQ. CDR3 sequence: CASSLDRASGRAGELFF. For the CDR3, the DNA is TGCGCCAGCAGCTTGGATCGCGCTAGCGGGAGGGCCGGGGAGCTGTTTTTT.

The chain employs TRBV18 and TRBJ1-1; 7 positions match TRBD1. CDR3 length equals 15 residues. V trimming: 5 bases; J trimming: 1 base; junction bases outside the gene matches: 7. In germline, CDR1 is KGHSH, CDR2 LQKENI. Written as DNA, the CDR3 is TGTGCCAGCTCATCAGACAGGGTAAAGAACACTGAAGCTTTCTTT. Translation: CASSSDRVKNTEAFF.

This chain connects TRBV9 to TRBJ2-3; 8 bases are a match to TRBD1. The germline CDR1 and CDR2 sequences are SGDLS and YYNGEE. The length of the CDR3 is 16 residues. Germline trimming cut 4 bases from V and 3 bases from J; bases unmatched to any gene: 10. The CDR3 region has the DNA TGTGCCAGCAGCCCCATCGGACAGGGAAGGACAGATACGCAGTATTTT. Translated: CASSPIGQGRTDTQYF.

The chain recombines TRBV10-2 with TRBJ2-1, with 12 nucleotides matching TRBD2. This CDR3 region has 14 residues. Trimming at V came to 4 bases and at J to 5 bases, leaving 0 bases not matched to a gene. CDR1 is WSHSY, CDR2 SAAADI, per germline. The CDR3 DNA reads TGCGCCAGCAGTGGGACTAGCGGGGACAATGAGCAGTTCTTC. Its translation: CASSGTSGDNEQFF.

This clone was recorded once. The V gene is TRBV4-1, the J gene TRBJ2-7, with unresolved D. The CDR3 consists of 12 residues. V was shortened by 1 base and J by 12 bases, with 13 bases between the two germline ends. Germline V lookup: CDR1 MGHRA, CDR2 YSYEKL. The CDR3 loop reads CASSQVGSSRYF. In DNA form, the CDR3 reads TGCGCCAGCAGCCAAGTCGGTTCAAGTCGGTACTTC.

This sequence joins TRBV14 and TRBJ2-7, with no clear D. The germline gives CDR1 SGHDN, CDR2 FVKESK. Trimming cost V 0 bases and J 9 bases, with 15 bases left between them. This CDR3 has 14 amino acids. The CDR3 sequence: CASSQEPTERPQYF. The CDR3 DNA follows: TGTGCCAGCAGCCAAGAACCCACGGAGAGACCGCAGTACTTC. The full variable domain, rest sourced from reference TRBV14 and TRBJ2-7, is EAGVTQFPSHSVIEKGQTVTLRCDPISGHDNLYWYRRVMGKEIKFLLHFVKESKQDESGMPNNRFLAERTGGTYSTLKVQPAELEDSGVYFCASSQEPTERPQYFGPGTRLTVT.

There are a few counts of this clone. V gene TRBV19 combines with J gene TRBJ2-7; 9 bases are shared with TRBD1. CDR3 length: 14 amino acids. CDR1 is LNHDA, CDR2 SQIVND, per germline (reference sequence). V shed 5 bases, J shed 3 bases, and the junction held 5 bases outside the gene matches. Written as DNA, the CDR3 is TGTGCCAGTAGTCTCGGGACAGGGTACTACGAGCAGTACTTC. Protein sequence: CASSLGTGYYEQYF.

This sequence joins TRBV7-6 and TRBJ1-1; perhaps TRBD1 as D (5 bases). This CDR3 is built from 15 residues. The V and J ends lost 5 bases and 2 bases respectively, with 15 bases between them. Germline V gene lookup returns CDR1 SGHVS and CDR2 FNYEAQ. The CDR3 spells CASSPQTASNTEAFF. DNA for the CDR3: TGTGCCAGCAGCCCACAGACAGCCTCAAACACTGAAGCTTTCTTT. Together with reference TRBV7-6 and TRBJ1-1, the CDR3 gives the full variable domain: GAGVSQSPRYKVTKRGQDVALRCDPISGHVSLYWYRQALGQGPEFLTYFNYEAQQDKSGLPNDRFSAERPEGSISTLTIQRTEQRDSAMYRCASSPQTASNTEAFFGQGTRLTVV.

The table lists this clone with a count of one. The J gene is TRBJ1-4, the V gene TRBV18, with D possibly being TRBD1 (5 bases). V lost 2 bases, J lost 5 bases, and 15 bases lay in between. This CDR3 has 16 residues. The germline gives CDR1 KGHSH, CDR2 LQKENI. The CDR3 DNA is TGTGCCAGCTCACCAATCGGAGGGACGGTAAATGAAAAACTGTTTTTT. Its translation is CASSPIGGTVNEKLFF.

The V call is TRBV5-1, the J call TRBJ2-5; possibly TRBD2 for D (6 bases). Trimming took 3 bases from V and 5 from J, leaving 17 bases between them. CDR3 length: 15 amino acids. Germline loops: CDR1 SGHRS, CDR2 YFSETQ. The CDR3 protein is CASSSNPGEWETQYF. In DNA, the CDR3 is TGCGCCAGCAGCTCTAACCCGGGGGAGTGGGAGACCCAGTACTTC.

The rearrangement uses TRBV10-3 and TRBJ1-6, with D unclear. The V and J ends lost 3 bases and 8 bases respectively, with 8 bases between them. CDR3 size: 13 residues. Germline CDR1 ENHRY, CDR2 SYGVKD. CDR3 coding DNA: TGTGCCATCAGTGAAGCGGAGGATTCACCCCTCCACTTT. Translating gives CAISEAEDSPLHF.